This T cell receptor beta chain came from a study of regulatory T cells in long-lasting Graves disease. Study outcomes and limitations: Persistent disease preferred TRBV28, TRBJ1-2 and TRBJ2-5; new disease, TRBV20-1 and TRBJ2-1.

Sample time point: newly diagnosed GD, antithyroid drugs for less than 3 months. Preparation of the TCR library used RNA extracted from PBMCs. Patients came through an endocrinology department, and that department was in Xi'an, China. Arm-PCR of CDR3 regions and iRepertoire HTBI primers were used to build TCR beta libraries. TCRdb called the multiplex PCR reads again in MiXCR, with one record for every CDR3 protein. The sample consists of 200,000 to 250,000 distinct CDR3 sequences, roughly 19% of them appearing once. The CDR3 extends over 17 amino acids. V was shortened by 0 bases and J by 0 bases, with 14 bases between the two germline ends. Germline V gene lookup returns CDR1 MGHRA and CDR2 YSYEKL. This clonotype was detected only a few times. Its antigen is not known. These data also formed part of another study, on T cells in Graves' hyperthyroidism and ophthalmopathy. Per that paper: Those with hyperthyroidism were 18 to 65 years old, newly diagnosed, and ill for under 2 months.

The sample in question was peripheral blood mononuclear cells (PBMCs), obtained at new diagnosis, from a patient treated with antithyroid drugs. The sequence derives from a woman in her thirties with Graves disease. J is TRBJ1-1 and V is TRBV4-1; D might be TRBD1 (5 bases). CDR3 nucleotide sequence: TGCGCCAGCAGCCAAGATTGGGGGGGATCCATGAACACTGAAGCTTTCTTT. This sequence encodes CASSQDWGGSMNTEAFF.